This is a list of T cell receptor beta chains from one sample in a study of blood T cell repertoires in COVID-19. Produced via immunoSEQ multiplex PCR; TCRdb's table is partial and in-frame only. The sample has some 510,000 clones; over 75% are singletons. The sequenced material came from PBMCs or T cells enriched from blood (not recorded which). The receptors originated from a woman in her thirties or forties who had recovered from COVID-19. The conserved cysteine and the conserved F or W are not part of the CDR3 here.

CDR3 protein	V gene	J gene
ASRDKY	TRBV2	TRBJ2-5
ASSLSGTTNEQF	TRBV11-2	TRBJ2-1
ASSTRLAGKQHEQY	TRBV27	TRBJ2-7
ASSPGGASDTEAF	TRBV11-3	TRBJ1-1
ASSLGTSGTRETQY	TRBV11-2	TRBJ2-5
ASSLAWLAGEGEQF	TRBV5-1	TRBJ2-1
ASSPGLGITSTDTQY	TRBV5-1	TRBJ2-3
ASSFPQETQY	TRBV5-1	TRBJ2-5
ASSAMGLAGPEQY	TRBV7-2	TRBJ2-7
ASSISTQGAWETQY	TRBV19	TRBJ2-5
ASSPPLGRSANYGYT	TRBV18	TRBJ1-2
ASSDPRQGADTGELF	TRBV10-1	TRBJ2-2
ASSPLGAEEQY	TRBV5-5	TRBJ2-7
ASSHRQGNTEAF	TRBV6-5	TRBJ1-1
ASSTYPYEQY	TRBV27	TRBJ2-7
ASSQDRWTDNTEAF	TRBV4-3	TRBJ1-1
SASRREDKF	TRBV20-1	TRBJ2-1
ASSLVGGEYEQY	TRBV27	TRBJ2-7
ASSLTGGYSEQF	TRBV6-2/TRBV6-3	TRBJ2-1
ASSLDRGRNYGYT	TRBV5-4	TRBJ1-2
ASSSGGDTGRGYGYT	TRBV7-9	TRBJ1-2
ASRTGIDRSEAF	TRBV5-1	TRBJ1-1
ASSFSGRASYEQY	TRBV7-9	TRBJ2-7
ASSPRIAAEAF	TRBV7-2	TRBJ1-1
ASSLSGLGTGELF	TRBV5-4	TRBJ2-2
ASSPGGVGQPQH	TRBV18	TRBJ1-5
ASSRTWGREQY	TRBV6-5	TRBJ2-7
ATSDWGTGGADTQY	TRBV24-1	TRBJ2-3
ASSEQGSSYEQY	TRBV2	TRBJ2-7
ASSPMGQGAWISGNTIY	TRBV18	TRBJ1-3
ASSLDIAGGVFEQF	TRBV11-2	TRBJ2-1
ASSLQGGAHFNEQY	TRBV19	TRBJ2-7
ASSQAPGLAEETQY	TRBV18	TRBJ2-5
ASSMAGSPYEQY	TRBV19	TRBJ2-7
ASSLVQGAPTEAF	TRBV3-1/TRBV3-2	TRBJ1-1
ASSYGLSSRYT	TRBV6-5	TRBJ1-2
ASSIVRGEAF	TRBV19	TRBJ1-1
ASSGRLGQGASEQY	TRBV5-1	TRBJ2-7
ASSYGSGGPFHEQY	TRBV6-2/TRBV6-3	TRBJ2-7
ASTHRQGIEAF	TRBV19	TRBJ1-1
SVEVATGGYEQY	TRBV29-1	TRBJ2-7
ASSFRGVAGAGDTQY	TRBV5-5	TRBJ2-3
ATSGQSYEQY	TRBV12-3/TRBV12-4	TRBJ2-7
ASLGQRNTEAF	TRBV12-3/TRBV12-4	TRBJ1-1
ASSQAPRGEQF	TRBV14	TRBJ2-1